Below are 29 T cell receptor beta chains sequenced from a single sample in a study of PD-1 blockade in mismatch repair-deficient tumors. Data came from immunoSEQ multiplex PCR; TCRdb stores just in-frame clones and leaves some out. The table shows 56,000 or so clones, with 65% to 85% occurring only once. This material consisted of peripheral blood, taken approximately 18 weeks after starting pembrolizumab. These TCRs come from an adult with mismatch repair-deficient cancer.

The chain links TRBV29-1 to TRBJ2-5; the D gene is possibly TRBD2 (6 bases). CDR3 length: 14 amino acids. CDR1 and CDR2 from the germline V gene are SQVTM and ANQGSEA. With 3 bases removed from V and 2 bases from J, the gap between germline ends came to 13 bases. The CDR3 region has the DNA TGCAGCGTTGATTGCGCGGGATGTCAAGAGACCCAGTACTTC. Translating it yields CSVDCAGCQETQYF.

CDR3 loop: CASSGQGEVINQPQHF. The CDR3 DNA follows: TGTGCCAGTAGTGGACAGGGGGAAGTGATCAATCAGCCCCAGCATTTT. The J gene is TRBJ1-5, the V gene TRBV19; 10 nucleotides line up with TRBD1. The CDR3 extends over 16 amino acids. V lost 5 bases, J lost 3 bases, and 7 bases stayed unmatched. CDR1 is LNHDA and CDR2 is SQIVND in the germline V gene (reference sequence).

J is TRBJ2-3 and V is TRBV29-1; D unresolved. The V gene lost 6 bases and the J gene lost 2 bases, with 12 bases spanning the gap. Germline lookup yields CDR1 SQVTM and CDR2 ANQGSEA. The CDR3 loop spans 13 amino acids. Here the CDR3 DNA reads TGCAGCGTATCACAGATACTCACAGATACGCAGTATTTT. Translated: CSVSQILTDTQYF.

The chain uses TRBV27 and TRBJ2-1; 11 bases line up with TRBD2. The J segment lost 1 base and the V segment lost 1 base, leaving 6 bases of the junction unmatched. The CDR3 is made up of 18 amino acids. The germline V gene has CDR1 MNHEY and CDR2 SMNVEV (reference sequence). CDR3 sequence: CASSLLAGGGESYNEQFF. The CDR3 coding sequence is TGTGCCAGCAGTTTATTAGCGGGAGGGGGAGAGTCCTACAATGAGCAGTTCTTC.

V and J are TRBV7-9 and TRBJ1-2; no firm D call. The CDR3 sequence is 13 residues long. Trimming pared 0 bases from V and 8 bases from J, leaving 10 bases between. The germline V gene has CDR1 SEHNR and CDR2 FQNEAQ (reference sequence). Written as DNA, the CDR3 is TGTGCCAGCAGCTTAGCGGTGGGTAGAGGCTACACCTTC. It encodes CASSLAVGRGYTF. The full variable domain, with the rest looked up from reference TRBV7-9 and TRBJ1-2, is DTGVSQNPRHKITKRGQNVTFRCDPISEHNRLYWYRQTLGQGPEFLTYFQNEAQLEKSRLLSDRFSAERPKGSFSTLEIQRTEQGDSAMYLCASSLAVGRGYTFGSGTRLTVV.

The chain uses TRBV5-1 and TRBJ2-1; unclear D gene. This CDR3 region has 17 residues. CDR1 and CDR2 (germline): SGHRS, YFSETQ. Trimming shortened V by 0 bases and J by 5 bases, and 18 bases separated the two germline ends. Here the CDR3 reads CASSLGVGQRTHNEQFF. The CDR3 bases are TGCGCCAGCAGCTTGGGAGTAGGGCAGAGAACACACAATGAGCAGTTCTTC. The full variable domain, rest sourced from reference TRBV5-1 and TRBJ2-1, is KAGVTQTPRYLIKTRGQQVTLSCSPISGHRSVSWYQQTPGQGLQFLFEYFSETQRNKGNFPGRFSGRQFSNSRSEMNVSTLELGDSALYLCASSLGVGQRTHNEQFFGPGTRLTVL.

This chain connects TRBV7-2 to TRBJ1-5, with D possibly TRBD1 on 5 matching bases. Germline loops: CDR1 SGHTA, CDR2 FQGNSA. This CDR3 is built from 15 residues. Trimming took 2 bases from V and 7 from J, leaving 15 bases between them. The CDR3 sequence: CASSLNLGRGQPQHF. Here the CDR3 DNA reads TGTGCCAGCAGCTTAAATTTGGGGCGGGGACAGCCCCAGCATTTT.

The CDR3 loop is CASSWGSLDTQYF. CDR3 nucleotides: TGTGCCAGCAGCTGGGGTAGCCTAGATACGCAGTATTTT. V gene TRBV7-6 combines with J gene TRBJ2-3; D call uncertain. From germline, CDR1 is SGHVS and CDR2 FNYEAQ. The CDR3 length is 13 residues. The ends were cut back, 4 bases at V and 5 bases at J, with 10 bases in the middle.

This clone was observed a few times. The chain uses TRBV5-6 and TRBJ2-7; the match to TRBD2 covers 9 bases. V was clipped by 1 base and J by 0 bases; unmatched bases: 8. The CDR3 is 17 amino acids. The germline V gene encodes CDR1 SGHDT and CDR2 YYEEEE. This CDR3 reads CASSLLSSGAFSYEQYF. Written as DNA, the CDR3 is TGTGCCAGCAGCTTGCTTTCTAGCGGGGCTTTCTCCTACGAGCAGTACTTC.

This clone was counted only a few times. The chain couples TRBV7-8 to TRBJ2-1, with 10 bases fitting TRBD2. CDR3 length: 19 amino acids. V dropped 5 bases and J dropped 4; count of bases not matched to a gene: 17. Germline CDR1 and CDR2: SGHVS and FQNEAQ. The CDR3 region has the DNA TGTGCCAGCAGCCCGCCCTTTAGGCTAGCGGGAGAATCGTACAATGAGCAGTTCTTC. This encodes CASSPPFRLAGESYNEQFF.

J is TRBJ2-2 and V is TRBV10-3; 7 positions agree with TRBD2. CDR1 is ENHRY and CDR2 is SYGVKD in the germline V gene. The ends lost 4 bases at V and 3 bases at J; junction bases unmatched: 5. The CDR3 is 15 residues long. The CDR3 DNA reads as TGTGCCATCAGTGCGGCGGGAGTGGACACCGGGGAGCTGTTTTTT. It is translated as CAISAAGVDTGELFF.

The CDR3 sequence: CASSPEMDEQFF. The DNA of the CDR3 is TGTGCCAGCTCACCAGAGATGGATGAGCAGTTCTTC. The genes are TRBV18 and TRBJ2-1; D is unclear. CDR1 is KGHSH, CDR2 LQKENI, per germline. Trimming cost V 2 bases and J 8 bases, with 7 bases left between them. CDR3 length: 12 amino acids.

Remarks on this clone: Within the sample, other DNA sequences also encode this same CDR3. The gene calls are TRBV19 and TRBJ2-4; no clear D. Germline values: CDR1 LNHDA, CDR2 SQIVND (reference sequence). The CDR3 is made up of 15 amino acids. Trimming pared 3 bases from V and 0 bases from J, leaving 9 bases between. CDR3 in amino acids: CASSIGQLAKNIQYF. DNA of the CDR3: TGTGCCAGTAGTATCGGGCAGCTAGCCAAAAACATTCAGTACTTC.

This clone was counted only a few times. The V gene is TRBV11-3, the J gene TRBJ1-2; D is perhaps TRBD1 (6 bases). The germline V gene encodes CDR1 SGHNT and CDR2 YENEEA. V was shortened by 7 bases and J by 4 bases, with 19 bases between the two germline ends. The CDR3 consists of 15 residues. CDR3 sequence: CASTPSGGHGYGYTF. The CDR3 bases are TGTGCCAGCACCCCGTCGGGGGGGCATGGCTATGGCTACACCTTC.

The V call is TRBV9, the J call TRBJ1-1; no reliable D call. Trimming stripped 0 bases from V and 1 base from J, with 7 bases between. The CDR3 runs to 14 residues. Germline values: CDR1 SGDLS, CDR2 YYNGEE. CDR3 sequence reads: CASSVGRQNTEAFF. Here the CDR3 DNA reads TGTGCCAGCAGCGTAGGCCGGCAGAACACTGAAGCTTTCTTT.

The genes are TRBV5-6 and TRBJ2-1, with 9 bases aligning to TRBD1. Germline CDR1 is SGHDT and CDR2 is YYEEEE. J was trimmed by 6 bases and V by 3 bases; bases with no gene match: 10. CDR3 size: 16 residues. The CDR3 DNA reads as TGTGCCAGCAGCTCTTTGCGGGGACAGGGTGCCAATGAGCAGTTCTTC. It specifies CASSSLRGQGANEQFF.

This clone was observed a single time. V and J are TRBV9 and TRBJ1-1, with TRBD1 matching over 7 bases. The germline V gene has CDR1 SGDLS and CDR2 YYNGEE. With 4 bases clipped from V and 5 bases from J, the junction kept 17 bases outside the gene matches. CDR3 length: 17 amino acids. In DNA, the CDR3 is TGTGCCAGCAGCCCGGGCCTAATGGGGGCAGGGGGGACTGAAGCTTTCTTT. Protein sequence: CASSPGLMGAGGTEAFF.

The rearrangement uses TRBV25-1 and TRBJ2-5, with a possible D match to TRBD2 (6 bases). The CDR3 totals 17 residues. V lost 5 bases to trimming and J lost 5 bases, with 24 bases between them. Germline CDR1 reads MGHDK; CDR2 reads SYGVNS. The CDR3 protein is CASSQKKRPGLGETQYF. CDR3 nucleotide sequence: TGTGCCAGCAGTCAAAAAAAGAGACCGGGACTCGGCGAGACCCAGTACTTC.

The chain combines TRBV30 with TRBJ2-7; 7 nucleotides line up with TRBD1. Germline lookup yields CDR1 GTSNPN and CDR2 SVGIG (reference sequence). V shed 1 base and J 0 bases; nucleotides not matched to a gene: 6. CDR3 size: 15 residues. The CDR3 nucleotides read TGTGCCTGGAGTGGTAACAGGGGAAGCTCCTACGAGCAGTACTTC. Its translation: CAWSGNRGSSYEQYF.

J is TRBJ1-1 and V is TRBV9; 9 bases line up with TRBD1. This CDR3 has 15 residues. Trimming at V came to 3 bases and at J to 11 bases, leaving 14 bases not matched to a gene. CDR1 is SGDLS, CDR2 YYNGEE, per germline. The CDR3: CASSASGQGGSGAFF. As DNA, the CDR3 is TGTGCCAGCAGCGCCTCGGGACAGGGTGGGTCTGGGGCTTTCTTT.

This chain uses TRBV28 with TRBJ2-7, with D tentatively TRBD1 (7 bases). CDR3 length: 12 amino acids. Germline CDR1 reads MDHEN; CDR2 reads SYDVKM. The ends were cut back, 11 bases at V and 5 bases at J, with 16 bases in the middle. This chain's CDR3 is CASGGQAHEQYF. Written as DNA, the CDR3 is TGTGCCTCAGGGGGGCAGGCCCACGAGCAGTACTTC.

This chain connects TRBV15 to TRBJ1-5; D unclear. V was trimmed by 1 base and J by 3 bases, leaving 7 bases between them. There are 14 residues in the CDR3. Per the germline V gene, CDR1 is LNHNV and CDR2 is YYDKDF (reference sequence). CDR3 protein: CATSRVPLNQPQHF. CDR3 DNA: TGTGCCACCAGCAGAGTCCCACTCAATCAGCCCCAGCATTTT.

This clone appeared once. The chain couples TRBV6-5 to TRBJ1-3; possibly TRBD1 for D (5 bases). V was shortened by 0 bases and J by 4 bases, with 10 bases between the two germline ends. Germline V lookup: CDR1 MNHEY, CDR2 SVGAGI. CDR3 length: 15 amino acids. CDR3: CASSYSRQGGNTIYF. In DNA, the CDR3 is TGTGCCAGCAGTTACTCGCGTCAGGGAGGAAACACCATATATTTT.

This chain links TRBV5-4 with TRBJ1-3; D perhaps matches TRBD1 (6 bases). Germline V gives CDR1 SGHNT, CDR2 YYREEE (reference sequence). Trimming took 4 bases from V and 0 from J, leaving 14 bases between them. This CDR3 has 16 residues. This CDR3 reads CASSVTGGLSGNTIYF. In DNA, the CDR3 is TGTGCCAGCAGCGTGACAGGAGGTCTCTCTGGAAACACCATATATTTT.

The V call is TRBV19, the J call TRBJ2-6; no clear D gene. The V and J ends lost 3 bases and 0 bases respectively, with 12 bases between them. Germline V gene data show CDR1 as LNHDA and CDR2 as SQIVND (reference sequence). This CDR3 is built from 17 residues. This CDR3 is CASSISRPFSGANVLTF. The CDR3 DNA follows: TGTGCCAGTAGTATTAGTCGACCCTTCTCTGGGGCCAACGTCCTGACTTTC.

The gene calls are TRBV7-2 and TRBJ1-3, with D possibly TRBD1 on 6 matching bases. The CDR3 totals 16 residues. Looked up from germline, CDR1 is SGHTA and CDR2 is FQGNSA. Trimming pared 1 base from V and 3 bases from J, leaving 13 bases between. The DNA of the CDR3 is TGTGCCAGCAGCTTAGATTGGGGGGCGCTTGGAAACACCATATATTTT. Translation gives CASSLDWGALGNTIYF. Complete variable domain (other parts from reference TRBV7-2 and TRBJ1-3): GAGVSQSPSNKVTEKGKDVELRCDPISGHTALYWYRQSLGQGLEFLIYFQGNSAPDKSGLPSDRFSAERTGGSVSTLTIQRTQQEDSAVYLCASSLDWGALGNTIYFGEGSWLTVV.

This chain joins TRBV15 and TRBJ2-2, with D hard to call. Trimming cost V 3 bases and J 5 bases, with 10 bases left between them. The CDR3 is made up of 14 amino acids. CDR1 is LNHNV and CDR2 is YYDKDF in the germline V gene (reference sequence). The DNA of the CDR3 is TGTGCCACCAGCAGGCTTGGCAGTACCGGGGAGCTGTTTTTT. This encodes CATSRLGSTGELFF.

The V call is TRBV6-5, the J call TRBJ2-3, with a weak D call TRBD2 (5 bases). The CDR3 consists of 14 residues. V was cut by 5 bases and J by 7 bases, with 16 bases left in between. Germline loops: CDR1 MNHEY, CDR2 SVGAGI. The CDR3 bases are TGTGCCAGCAGTGTAAGGGAGAATCTCTATACGCAGTATTTT. Amino acids: CASSVRENLYTQYF.

The J gene is TRBJ1-1, the V gene TRBV6-6, with a possible D match to TRBD1 (6 bases). V lost 6 bases, J lost 4 bases, and 6 bases lay in between. There are 11 residues in the CDR3. The germline V gene has CDR1 MNHNY and CDR2 SVGAGI (reference sequence). The CDR3 DNA is TGTGCCAGCAGCAGGGGCACTGAAGCTTTCTTT. It translates to CASSRGTEAFF.